This passage covers 5 T cell receptor beta chains from one sample sequenced in a study of neurological immune-mediated disorders. A single record per CDR3 protein comes from TCRdb applying MiXCR to the 5' RACE reads. The sample includes some 87,000 distinct CDR3 sequences, 5.8% of them seen just once. Time point meaning: longitudinal time-point 2. The material sequenced was PBMCs. All receptors derive from a woman aged 55-69 years with multiple sclerosis.

Ten or more counts support this clonotype. The chain joins TRBV7-8 to TRBJ1-5; tentative D call: TRBD1 (5 bases). CDR3 length: 16 residues. V shed 1 base and J shed 2 bases, with 12 bases lying between them. Germline CDR1 SGHVS, CDR2 FQNEAQ. The CDR3: CASSLVGAYRNQPQHF. CDR3 DNA: TGTGCCAGCAGCTTAGTAGGGGCCTACCGCAATCAGCCCCAGCATTTT. Together with reference TRBV7-8 and TRBJ1-5, the CDR3 gives the full variable domain: GAGVSQSPRYKVAKRGQDVALRCDPISGHVSLFWYQQALGQGPEFLTYFQNEAQLDKSGLPSDRFFAERPEGSVSTLKIQRTQQEDSAVYLCASSLVGAYRNQPQHFGDGTRLSIL.

This clonotype was seen ten or more times. The chain uses TRBV18 and TRBJ1-2; 7 positions match TRBD1. Germline V lookup: CDR1 KGHSH, CDR2 LQKENI. The CDR3 is made up of 15 amino acids. J lost 7 bases, V lost 3 bases, and 11 bases had no gene match. The CDR3 DNA is TGTGCCAGCTCACCTCGCACAGGGGAAGTGAGTGGCTACACCTTC. Residues: CASSPRTGEVSGYTF.

This clonotype was recorded many times. The chain's CDR3 is CASSWLPTGIDSNEQFF. The CDR3 nucleotides read TGTGCCAGCAGCTGGCTACCGACAGGGATTGACTCCAATGAGCAGTTCTTC. The chain is built from TRBV5-6 and TRBJ2-1, with 7 bases aligning to TRBD1. This CDR3 has 17 residues. V lost 3 bases, J lost 6 bases, and 15 bases stayed unmatched. Germline CDR1 SGHDT, CDR2 YYEEEE.

This clonotype has just a few counts. The rearrangement uses TRBV2 and TRBJ1-1; perhaps TRBD1 as D (5 bases). Trimming stripped 0 bases from V and 7 bases from J, with 12 bases between. The CDR3 runs to 14 residues. Per the germline V gene, CDR1 is SNHLY and CDR2 is FYNNEI. The chain's CDR3 is CASSEASGLDEAFF. The CDR3 DNA follows: TGTGCCAGCAGTGAAGCGTCAGGGTTGGATGAAGCTTTCTTT.

The sample holds many counts of this clonotype. The genes are TRBV7-6 and TRBJ1-1; D possibly corresponds to TRBD1 (5 bases). Germline lookup yields CDR1 SGHVS and CDR2 FNYEAQ. V was trimmed by 4 bases and J by 1 base, leaving 13 bases between them. This CDR3 has 15 residues. The CDR3 spells CASSSSRARNTEAFF. CDR3 DNA: TGTGCCAGCAGCTCCAGCAGGGCTCGGAACACTGAAGCTTTCTTT.